This entry lists 2 T cell receptor beta chains sequenced from one sample in a study of HIV-infected patients and healthy controls. From the 5' RACE reads, TCRdb called clonotypes with MiXCR, one entry per CDR3 protein. In the table there are tens of thousands of distinct CDR3 sequences, about 15% of which are singletons. Input material: CD4+ T cells from blood. These receptors came from a human donor in good health.

V usage is TRBV6-5 and J usage is TRBJ2-6, with D possibly matching TRBD1 (6 bases). V was pared by 6 bases and J by 2 bases, with 14 bases between. The CDR3 has 16 amino acids. CDR1 and CDR2 (germline): MNHEY, SVGAGI. CDR3 DNA: TGTGCCAGCAGCACACAGGGTCCCGCTGGGGCCAACGTCCTGACTTTC. Protein sequence: CASSTQGPAGANVLTF.

In this sample, this clonotype turned up many times. The CDR3 spells CAAAGTSGSNEQFF. The CDR3 DNA is TGTGCCGCCGCGGGGACTAGCGGGAGCAATGAGCAGTTCTTC. This chain connects TRBV6-6 to TRBJ2-1, with 14 bases fitting TRBD2. Germline V gene sequence: CDR1 MNHNY, CDR2 SVGAGI (reference sequence). V shed 11 bases, J shed 6 bases, and the junction held 6 bases outside the gene matches. CDR3 size: 14 residues.